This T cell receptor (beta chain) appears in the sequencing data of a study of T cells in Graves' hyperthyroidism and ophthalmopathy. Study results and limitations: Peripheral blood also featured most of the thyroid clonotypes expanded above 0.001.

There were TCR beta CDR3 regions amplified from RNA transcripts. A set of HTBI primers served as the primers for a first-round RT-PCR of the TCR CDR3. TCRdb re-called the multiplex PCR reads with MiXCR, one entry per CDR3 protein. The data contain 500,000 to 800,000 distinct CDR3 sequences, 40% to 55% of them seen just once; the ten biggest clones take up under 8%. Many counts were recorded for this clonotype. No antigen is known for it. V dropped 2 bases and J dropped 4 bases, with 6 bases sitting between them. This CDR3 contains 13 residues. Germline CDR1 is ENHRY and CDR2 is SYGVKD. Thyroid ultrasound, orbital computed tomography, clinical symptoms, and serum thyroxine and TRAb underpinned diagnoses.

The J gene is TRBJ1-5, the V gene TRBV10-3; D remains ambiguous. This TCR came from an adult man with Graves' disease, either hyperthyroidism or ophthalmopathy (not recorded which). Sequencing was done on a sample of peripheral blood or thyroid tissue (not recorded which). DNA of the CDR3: TGTGCCATCAGTGAGGAGGGAAATCAGCCCCAGCATTTT. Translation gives CAISEEGNQPQHF.